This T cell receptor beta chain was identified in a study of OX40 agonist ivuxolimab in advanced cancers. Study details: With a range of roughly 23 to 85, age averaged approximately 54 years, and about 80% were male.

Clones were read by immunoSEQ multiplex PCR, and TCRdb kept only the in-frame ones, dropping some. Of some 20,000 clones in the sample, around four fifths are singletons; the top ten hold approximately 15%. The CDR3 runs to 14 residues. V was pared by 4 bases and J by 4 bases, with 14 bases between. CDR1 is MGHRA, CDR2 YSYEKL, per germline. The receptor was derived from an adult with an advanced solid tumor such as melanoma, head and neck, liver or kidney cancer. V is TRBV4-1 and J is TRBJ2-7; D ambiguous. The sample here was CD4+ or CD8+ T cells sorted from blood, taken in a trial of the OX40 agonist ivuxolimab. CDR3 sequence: CASSLRPQDYEQYF. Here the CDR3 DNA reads TGCGCCAGCAGCCTCAGGCCCCAGGATTACGAGCAGTACTTC.